The following is a T cell receptor (beta chain) sequence with its context. Antigen specificity is unknown. The CDR3 is made up of 13 amino acids. With V trimmed by 5 bases and J by 6 bases, 3 bases remained unmatched. Germline-derived CDR1 and CDR2 are MDHEN and SYDVKM. These data originate in a study of cytomegalovirus exposure and HLA in healthy donors. Overall study results and limits: Among the most significant clusters, several appeared linked to common viral pathogens in a later analysis. Reportedly, a later analysis found an Asian-associated ancestry cluster had fewer N-insertions than the approximately 670-donor mean.

PCR was performed using 60 Vbeta and 13 Jbeta primers. TCRdb keeps only in-frame clones here, not all; method: immunoSEQ multiplex PCR. The table shows around 110,000 clones, with 55% to 80% occurring only once. This chain links TRBV28 with TRBJ1-5, with 8 positions matching TRBD1. The material sequenced was PBMCs. The TCR was taken from a woman younger than 45 in good health and CMV-seronegative. The CDR3 loop reads CASSGQGGQPQHF. The CDR3 region has the DNA TGTGCCAGCAGTGGACAGGGCGGTCAGCCCCAGCATTTT.